The 8 T cell receptor beta chains reported below all come from one sample, sequenced in a study of identifying expanded T cells in peripheral blood (dated by TCRdb to the late 2010s). To prepare the library, the immunoSEQ multiplex PCR assay was applied. TCRdb provides this immuneACCESS table in a form limited to in-frame rearrangements. Some clones are lacking; in checked studies, under half of them reflect an unresolved V gene, and why the rest are absent is not known. The sample table records more than 80,000 clones; about 91% of these occur just once. The leading ten clones occupy approximately 4% of the sample. The specimen sequenced was blood. The source is a person between 18 and 70 years old in good health.

The genes are TRBV7-8 and TRBJ1-2, with TRBD1 as a possible D gene (5 bases). CDR3 length equals 16 residues. Looked up from germline, CDR1 is SGHVS and CDR2 is FQNEAQ. V gave up 1 base and J gave up 7 bases, with 19 bases separating them. DNA for the CDR3: TGTGCCAGCAGCTTAGGTATGCAGGGAGGATCTCGTGGCTACACCTTC. This translates into CASSLGMQGGSRGYTF.

The rearrangement uses TRBV2 and TRBJ1-1; the match to TRBD1 covers 7 bases. The CDR3 is 15 amino acids. Looked up from germline, CDR1 is SNHLY and CDR2 is FYNNEI. The ends lost 2 bases at V and 1 base at J; junction bases unmatched: 4. The CDR3 sequence is CASSEYGTENTEAFF. The CDR3 nucleotides are TGTGCCAGCAGTGAATATGGGACAGAGAACACTGAAGCTTTCTTT. The full variable domain, in which reference TRBV2 and TRBJ1-1 provide the parts outside the CDR3, is EPEVTQTPSHQVTQMGQEVILRCVPISNHLYFYWYRQILGQKVEFLVSFYNNEISEKSEIFDDQFSVERPDGSNFTLKIRSTKLEDSAMYFCASSEYGTENTEAFFGQGTRLTVV.

This chain joins TRBV6-6 and TRBJ2-7; no reliable D call. Germline assignment: CDR1 MNHNY and CDR2 SVGAGI (reference sequence). The CDR3 runs 13 residues. Trimming stripped 6 bases from V and 1 base from J, with 10 bases between. The CDR3 sequence: CASSLSESYEQYF. CDR3 coding DNA: TGTGCCAGCAGCCTCTCCGAGTCCTACGAGCAGTACTTC.

This chain uses TRBV19 with TRBJ2-7; 9 nucleotides match TRBD1. V shed 1 base, J shed 4 bases, and the junction held 5 bases outside the gene matches. The CDR3 sequence is 15 residues long. Per germline, CDR1 LNHDA and CDR2 SQIVND (reference sequence). CDR3: CASSIADRGPYEQYF. Written as DNA, the CDR3 is TGTGCCAGTAGTATAGCGGACAGGGGCCCATACGAGCAGTACTTC.

The V and J genes are TRBV30 and TRBJ1-1; D may be TRBD1 (5 bases). V lost 4 bases, J lost 6 bases, and 15 bases lay in between. Germline CDR1 is GTSNPN and CDR2 is SVGIG (reference sequence). The CDR3 is 13 amino acids. Written as DNA, the CDR3 is TGTGCCTGGACCCGAGGGGCCGGGTCTGAAGCTTTCTTT. It codes for CAWTRGAGSEAFF.

The V call is TRBV6-1, the J call TRBJ2-7; D gene ambiguous. The CDR3 has 11 amino acids. Germline V gene lookup returns CDR1 MNHNS and CDR2 SASEGT. Trimming stripped 0 bases from V and 3 bases from J, with 0 bases between. The CDR3 DNA follows: TGTGCCAGCAGTGAAGCCTACGAGCAGTACTTC. This encodes CASSEAYEQYF.

J is TRBJ1-5 and V is TRBV15; D unclear. The CDR3 contains 13 residues. The V gene lost 0 bases and the J gene lost 6 bases, with 6 bases spanning the gap. Germline CDR1 reads LNHNV; CDR2 reads YYDKDF (reference sequence). The CDR3 bases are TGTGCCACCAGCAGAGATCGGGGTCAGCCCCAGCATTTT. Translation: CATSRDRGQPQHF.

The CDR3 sequence is CASSASRDRDTDTQYF. The CDR3 nucleotides read TGTGCCAGCAGTGCCTCCCGGGACAGGGACACAGATACGCAGTATTTT. The gene calls are TRBV6-4 and TRBJ2-3, with 9 nucleotides matching TRBD1. The CDR3 contains 16 residues. V lost 4 bases, J lost 2 bases, and 7 bases stayed unmatched. CDR1 MRHNA and CDR2 SNTAGT come from the germline V gene.